These 5 T cell receptor beta chains were all obtained from the same sample, sequenced in a study of a mutant IDH1 vaccine in newly diagnosed glioma. Indicated time point: week 5, during vaccination. All doses held 300 ug of mutant IDH1 20-mer peptide, with topical imiquimod. These receptors have no known antigen. Data came from immunoSEQ multiplex PCR; TCRdb stores just in-frame clones and leaves some out. The repertoire has around 61,000 clones, around 90% of them found once; the top ten carry about 4.6%. The material was PBMCs, obtained from a glioma patient whose treatment included an IDH1 peptide vaccine. The receptors stem from a woman aged 40-49 years with glioma.

The chain links TRBV6-5 to TRBJ2-2, with a tentative D call TRBD1 (5 bases). V was shortened by 2 bases and J by 5 bases, with 12 bases between the two germline ends. This CDR3 spans 15 amino acids. The germline gives CDR1 MNHEY, CDR2 SVGAGI. The CDR3 spells CASSYGQGGTGELFF. Here the CDR3 DNA reads TGTGCCAGCAGTTACGGGCAGGGTGGTACCGGGGAGCTGTTTTTT.

The chain uses TRBV6-1 and TRBJ1-5; the D is unclear. There are 13 residues in the CDR3. CDR1 and CDR2 (germline): MNHNS, SASEGT. The V gene lost 1 base and the J gene lost 5 bases, with 6 bases spanning the gap. The DNA of the CDR3 is TGTGCCAGCAGTGAAGTATGGGATCAGCCCCAGCATTTT. Translating gives CASSEVWDQPQHF.

This chain joins TRBV29-1 and TRBJ2-7, with D unclear. The CDR3 has 12 residues. Germline V gene lookup returns CDR1 SQVTM and CDR2 ANQGSEA. V lost 1 base, J lost 0 bases, and 4 bases lay in between. For the CDR3, the DNA is TGCAGCGTTGAAGGCACCTCCTACGAGCAGTACTTC. Translating gives CSVEGTSYEQYF.

The chain carries TRBV18 and TRBJ1-1; possible D gene TRBD1, 6 bases. V gave up 2 bases and J gave up 11 bases, with 12 bases separating them. CDR1 is KGHSH and CDR2 is LQKENI in the germline V gene. The CDR3 covers 12 residues. The CDR3 reads CASSPEGGRAFF. The CDR3 DNA reads as TGTGCCAGCTCACCAGAGGGGGGCAGGGCTTTCTTT. The full variable domain, with the rest looked up from reference TRBV18 and TRBJ1-1, is NAGVMQNPRHLVRRRGQEARLRCSPMKGHSHVYWYRQLPEEGLKFMVYLQKENIIDESGMPKERFSAEFPKEGPSILRIQQVVRGDSAAYFCASSPEGGRAFFGQGTRLTVV.

The V gene is TRBV30, the J gene TRBJ2-2; a possible D gene is TRBD2 (5 bases). Germline V gene lookup returns CDR1 GTSNPN and CDR2 SVGIG (reference sequence). CDR3 size: 15 residues. V was pared by 0 bases and J by 0 bases, with 8 bases between. CDR3 sequence (DNA): TGTGCCTGGAGTGTGGGGAGCTCGAACACCGGGGAGCTGTTTTTT. Amino acids: CAWSVGSSNTGELFF.